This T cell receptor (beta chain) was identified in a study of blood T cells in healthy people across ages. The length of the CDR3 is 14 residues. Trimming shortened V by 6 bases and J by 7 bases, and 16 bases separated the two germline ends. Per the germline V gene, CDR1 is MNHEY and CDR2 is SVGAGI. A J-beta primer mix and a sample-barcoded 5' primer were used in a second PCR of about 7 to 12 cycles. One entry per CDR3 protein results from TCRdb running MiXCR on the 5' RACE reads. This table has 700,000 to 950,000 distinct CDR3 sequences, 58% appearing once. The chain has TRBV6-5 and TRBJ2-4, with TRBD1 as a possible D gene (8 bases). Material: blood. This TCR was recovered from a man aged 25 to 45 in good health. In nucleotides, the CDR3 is TGTGCCAGCAGCCCAACAGGGGGGGGGAACATTCAGTACTTC. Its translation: CASSPTGGGNIQYF.